The source of this TCR beta chain is a study of radiation and T cells in renal cell carcinoma. Points from the study as a whole: Dominant CDR3 motifs occupied more repertoire in irradiated than control tumors. Tumor samples were small regions of around 1 g. Top 100 clonotypes averaged about 50% in irradiated versus around 45% in nephrectomy-only tumors.

Assay used: immunoSEQ multiplex PCR; TCRdb lists only in-frame clones, some missing. Seen here are some 25,000 clones, roughly 60% observed once, and the top ten hold about 20%. Treatment meaning: treatment-naive control, cytoreductive nephrectomy. The tumor was a clear cell renal cell carcinoma. Trimming took 4 bases from V and 7 from J; bases not matched to a gene: 4. The CDR3 is 14 amino acids. CDR1 is SGHTA, CDR2 FQGNSA, per germline. Of note for this clone: Its antigen remains unknown.

The receptor was derived from a man aged 40-55 years with renal cell carcinoma. This chain connects TRBV7-2 to TRBJ1-6; TRBD1 aligns across 7 bases. Sequences were derived from tumor tissue, sampled from a patient whose treatment was nephrectomy without radiotherapy. Written as DNA, the CDR3 is TGTGCCAGCAGCTCGGACAGGTCAAATTCACCCCTCCACTTT. Translated: CASSSDRSNSPLHF.